This paragraph covers one T cell receptor beta chain sequence. The data belong to a study of molecular identifiers for immune sequencing clone quantification. Study details: Four of five splits of RNA from roughly 20,000 or 100,000 naive CD8 cells were sequenced in replicates.

In germline, CDR1 is SGDLS, CDR2 YYNGEE. V shed 4 bases, J shed 3 bases, and the junction held 12 bases outside the gene matches. CDR3 length equals 18 residues. TCRdb re-called the PCR reads with MiXCR, one entry per CDR3 protein. In the table there are about half a million distinct CDR3 sequences, roughly 23% of which are singletons. The specimen was naive CD8+ T cells from blood, with Jurkat cell RNA spiked in. Sample subset: FACS-sorted CD8+CD4-CCR7+CD45RA+ naive T cells. The V gene is TRBV9, the J gene TRBJ2-2, with 10 bases that match TRBD2. The sequence came from a human donor in good health. Some libraries in this study had Jurkat cell RNA spiked in. In DNA form, the CDR3 reads TGTGCCAGCAGCCTCGACTTCTCCAGCGGGAGGGACACCGGGGAGCTGTTTTTT. Amino acid sequence: CASSLDFSSGRDTGELFF.